This T cell receptor beta chain was documented in a study of CD8 T cells in Susac syndrome (dated by TCRdb to about 2019). Some background on the complete study: Of the Susac syndrome patients who were sequenced, five or six had clinically active disease and roughly 8 were in clinical remission. Susac syndrome patients were therapy-naive, on corticosteroids (some also receiving IVIg), or on IVIg alone at blood withdrawal. Repertoire sequencing was used to test whether CD8+ T cell activation and differentiation in Susac syndrome was antigen driven. Study-wide findings and limitations: The study acknowledged that relatively few individuals were included in the TCR sequencing and HLA analysis. No clonal expansion was detected in the CD4+ T cell repertoire of Susac syndrome patients.

RNA was extracted using the RNeasy kit, and roughly 0.5 to 1 ug of the RNA was reverse transcribed with random hexamers. The immunoSEQ multiplex PCR assay, which covers 54 Vbeta and 13 Jbeta segments, was used to amplify TCR beta CDR3 regions. PCR amplification bias was corrected using a synthetic template baseline for primer optimization and computational correction. In the original analysis: Reads were assigned to V, D and J genes according to IMGT and analyzed in immunoSEQ Analyzer, with only productive sequences retained. Clonality was calculated as one minus the Shannon entropy normalized by log2 of the number of productive unique sequences. For each patient and control, public and private clones were evaluated among the 100 most prevalent clones. Susac-specific clones were defined as absent from healthy and MS cohorts, about 1,000 published viral clones and other ImmuneACCESS disease sequences. Starting from the raw public reads, TCRdb applied fastp trimming at Q25, assembled clones with MiXCR and retained in-frame beta chains. Rows with one shared CDR3 protein collapse into an entry with the most common genes and DNA. TCRdb, not the authors, supplied the V and J calls. The sample records about 77,000 distinct CDR3 sequences, 90% to 95% of which are singletons. The top ten clonotypes cover about 0.52% of the sample.

High-throughput TCR beta sequencing profiled peripheral blood CD8+ and CD4+ T cells from healthy donors, Susac syndrome patients and multiple sclerosis patients. Recently defined diagnostic criteria for definite or probable disease were met by the Susac syndrome patients. CD8+ TEMRA cells were enriched by FACS, while bulk CD8+ and CD4+ T cells were purified by magnetic negative isolation. Blood was collected in EDTA tubes and processed within 24 hours, with PBMCs isolated through density gradient centrifugation. PBMCs intended for TCR sequencing were cryopreserved in liquid nitrogen and were subsequently thawed in a 37 degrees C water bath. Purity of sorted or isolated CD4+, CD8+ and CD8+ TEMRA cells was at least 90%. CDR1 and CDR2 are read off the germline V gene (reference sequence) as MNHEY and SMNVEV. The junction carries 6 bases between V and J, which are trimmed by 3 bases and 0 bases respectively. The CDR3 has 13 amino acids, counting the end cysteine and phenylalanine. CDR3 DNA only is kept here, 39 bases in frame from base 1.

Details on this clonotype: Which antigen it targets is not known. Nothing much larger sits one base from this clone, and base qualities are not available.

The chain links TRBV27 with TRBJ2-7, with an unclear D gene assignment. The source of this sequence is a human donor with Susac syndrome. Material for sequencing was CD4+ T cells from PBMCs. The CDR3 corresponds to CASSFQFSYEQYF. In nucleotide form, the sequence is TGTGCCAGCAGTTTTCAATTCTCCTACGAGCAGTACTTC.